Given below is one T cell receptor (beta chain) in context. This specimen comes from a study of cytomegalovirus exposure and HLA in healthy donors. Both 60 Vbeta primers and 13 Jbeta primers went into the PCR. Sequencing used immunoSEQ multiplex PCR; TCRdb keeps in-frame clones, though not all of them. The sample has 60,000 to 80,000 clones. The receptor comes from a man aged 35-49 years in good health and CMV-seronegative. The sample consisted of PBMCs.

The CDR3 reads CASTQDWGTDTQYF. DNA for the CDR3: TGTGCCAGCACCCAGGATTGGGGCACAGATACGCAGTATTTT. This chain joins TRBV6-1 and TRBJ2-3; D remains ambiguous. Per the germline V gene, CDR1 is MNHNS and CDR2 is SASEGT. The CDR3 has 14 amino acids. V shed 7 bases and J shed 1 base, with 12 bases lying between them.